This is a list of T cell receptor beta chains from one sample in a study of neurological immune-mediated disorders. Using its own MiXCR run on the 5' RACE reads, TCRdb lists one record per CDR3 protein. This table has tens of thousands of distinct CDR3 sequences, about 5% appearing once. The sample was CD4+ T cells from blood. The receptors derive from a woman aged 18-35 years with multiple sclerosis. Both conserved end residues are part of each CDR3. The D gene is left open where the match is weak. Clone size, where shown, is once, few, many, or a class for clones that have expanded.

clone_size d_call j_call v_call cdr3_nt cdr3_aa
many TRBD2 TRBJ2-2 TRBV20-1 TGCAGTGCTAGAGTAGCGGGGAGGGGAAACACCGGGGAGCTGTTTTTT CSARVAGRGNTGELFF
many - TRBJ2-1 TRBV5-1 TGCGCCAGCAGCTTGGCCCCGGGCAGGGTAGATGAGCAGTTCTTC CASSLAPGRVDEQFF
many - TRBJ1-5 TRBV15 TGTGCCACCAGCAGGGCCACGAACGCGGGAAATCAGCCCCAGCATTTT CATSRATNAGNQPQHF
many TRBD2 TRBJ2-1 TRBV20-1 TGCAGTGCCGATCCCGGGACTAGCGGGGGGGGCTACAATGAGCAGTTCTTC CSADPGTSGGGYNEQFF
- - TRBJ1-6 TRBV5-1 TGCGCCAGCAGCCGATCGGGACGGGGAACATATAATTCACCCCTCCACTTT CASSRSGRGTYNSPLHF
many TRBD1 TRBJ2-4 TRBV12-3/TRBV12-4 TGTGCCAGCAGTTTAGTCTTTGGGTTGACAGGGGGTGCCAAAAACATTCAGTACTTC CASSLVFGLTGGAKNIQYF
many - TRBJ2-1 TRBV24-1 TGTGCCACCAGTGATCCGACAGGAAGCTCCTACAATGAGCAGTTCTTC CATSDPTGSSYNEQFF
many - TRBJ1-1 TRBV7-8 TGTGCCAGCAGCTTAGGGGGTCGCATGAACACTGAAGCTTTCTTT CASSLGGRMNTEAFF
many TRBD2 TRBJ2-3 TRBV29-1 TGCAGCGTTGCCCCTAGCGGGGGGGCCTCTCGACGAGCAGATACGCAGTATTTT CSVAPSGGASRRADTQYF
many - TRBJ2-3 TRBV7-9 TGTGCCAGCAGCCCCAGGCAGGGGGGAAGCACAGATACGCAGTATTTT CASSPRQGGSTDTQYF
many - TRBJ1-6 TRBV10-3 TGTGCCATCAGTGAGATCGGTTCACCCCTCCACTTT CAISEIGSPLHF
many - TRBJ2-1 TRBV12-3/TRBV12-4 TGTGCCAGCAGCCGCTCGAACGGGCCATACAATGAGCAGTTCTTC CASSRSNGPYNEQFF
many - TRBJ2-2 TRBV25-1 TGTGCCAGCAGTGTTCAGTTTATTCGAAAGGGGCCCACCGGGGAGCTGTTTTTT CASSVQFIRKGPTGELFF
many TRBD2 TRBJ2-5 TRBV20-1 TGCAGTGCTGACGGAGGGAGGGCCTCGGAAGAGACCCAGTACTTC CSADGGRASEETQYF
many TRBD1 TRBJ1-2 TRBV14 TGTGCCAGCAGCCAAGAGGGACAGGGGACCTTC CASSQEGQGTF
many TRBD2 TRBJ2-5 TRBV27 TGTGCCAGCAGTTTATTAGGCGAGCGGGAGGGCCAAGAGACCCAGTACTTC CASSLLGEREGQETQYF